The rows below give T cell receptor beta chains drawn from one sample of a study of control samples from healthy donors and cancer patients. Clones were sequenced by immunoSEQ multiplex PCR, and TCRdb holds only the in-frame ones, with some missing. Altogether 35,000 to 50,000 clones are present, around 94% being singletons, with the ten largest covering about 24%. The sample was blood. Receptor source: a man aged 60 to 75 in good health. Each CDR3 is given with its conserved first and last residue. A D gene is named only where the DNA matches it firmly. Size tells how often a clone was seen (once, few, many) or the class of an expanded clone, and some rows leave it out.

>TRBV6-4|.|TRBJ1-2|.
CASSVRVQGGYTF
TGTGCCAGCAGTGTGAGGGTCCAAGGGGGCTACACCTTC
>TRBV5-4|.|TRBJ2-7|TRBD1
CASSLEGTGVYEQYF
TGTGCCAGCAGCTTGGAGGGGACAGGGGTATACGAGCAGTACTTC
>TRBV12-3/TRBV12-4|.|TRBJ2-5|.
CASRDSPKETQYF
TGTGCCAGCAGGGACTCACCAAAGGAGACCCAGTACTTC
>TRBV27|.|TRBJ2-7|.
CASSPDRGSPAYEQYF
TGTGCCAGCAGTCCGGATAGGGGCTCTCCGGCCTACGAGCAGTACTTC
>TRBV2|.|TRBJ1-2|.
CAGSIGGTVANYGYTF
TGTGCCGGATCTATCGGGGGGACCGTAGCTAACTATGGCTACACCTTC
>TRBV19|.|TRBJ2-1|TRBD1
CASSIFRGQVNEQFF
TGTGCCAGTAGTATTTTCAGGGGGCAAGTAAATGAGCAGTTCTTC
>TRBV27|.|TRBJ2-1|TRBD2
CASSPGLAGGPLGYNEQFF
TGTGCCAGCAGTCCGGGACTAGCGGGAGGGCCCCTGGGATACAATGAGCAGTTCTTC
>TRBV9|.|TRBJ2-3|TRBD2
CASSGTGTSGRDTQYF
TGTGCCAGCAGCGGAACCGGGACTAGCGGGCGAGATACGCAGTATTTT
>TRBV6-7|.|TRBJ2-3|TRBD2
CASSYRPVAGPSTDTQYF
TGTGCCAGCAGTTACCGGCCTGTAGCGGGACCCAGCACAGATACGCAGTATTTT
>TRBV19|once|TRBJ2-7|.
CASSRDPAYEQYF
TGTGCCAGTAGTAGGGACCCAGCGTACGAGCAGTACTTC
>TRBV19|.|TRBJ2-2|TRBD1
CASSRRQGTNTGELFF
TGTGCCAGTAGCCGACGACAGGGAACGAACACCGGGGAGCTGTTTTTT
>TRBV9|.|TRBJ2-3|TRBD2
CASSVGLAGTFVTQYF
TGTGCCAGCAGCGTAGGCCTAGCGGGGACCTTTGTTACGCAGTATTTT
>TRBV2|.|TRBJ2-2|TRBD2
CASGEGPNTGELFF
TGTGCCAGCGGGGAGGGGCCGAACACCGGGGAGCTGTTTTTT
>TRBV19|.|TRBJ1-4|TRBD1
CASSNDRGMANEKLFF
TGTGCCAGTAGTAATGACAGGGGCATGGCTAATGAAAAACTGTTTTTT
>TRBV2|.|TRBJ1-6|.
CASTGIRNSPLHF
TGTGCCAGTACAGGGATTCGCAATTCACCCCTCCACTTT
>TRBV6-5|once|TRBJ1-2|TRBD1
CASSYSETGAYGYTF
TGTGCCAGCAGTTACTCAGAGACAGGGGCCTATGGCTACACCTTC
>TRBV6-6|.|TRBJ1-2|.
CASSYETGFDGYTF
TGTGCCAGCAGTTACGAGACAGGCTTTGATGGCTACACCTTC
>TRBV6-4|.|TRBJ2-2|.
CASSARDTGELFF
TGTGCCAGCAGTGCCCGGGACACCGGGGAGCTGTTTTTT
>TRBV21-1|.|TRBJ1-2|.
CASSESPWVWGYTF
TGTGCCAGCAGTGAAAGCCCCTGGGTATGGGGCTACACCTTC
>TRBV3-1/TRBV3-2|once|TRBJ1-2|TRBD1
CASSQVRYRGIAGYTF
TGTGCCAGCAGCCAAGTCAGATACAGGGGAATTGCGGGCTACACCTTC
>TRBV5-4|.|TRBJ1-1|.
CASCSPGDTEAFF
TGTGCCAGCTGTTCCCCAGGGGACACTGAAGCTTTCTTT
>TRBV5-4|.|TRBJ2-1|TRBD1
CASSLEQGRNNEQFF
TGTGCCAGCAGCTTGGAACAGGGGCGAAACAATGAGCAGTTCTTC
>TRBV6-6|.|TRBJ2-7|TRBD2
CASSRTSWTYEQYF
TGTGCCAGCAGCCGGACTAGCTGGACCTACGAGCAGTACTTC
>TRBV18|.|TRBJ1-2|.
CASSPLTEGYTF
TGTGCCAGCTCACCTCTGACGGAGGGCTACACCTTC
>TRBV10-3|.|TRBJ2-1|.
CAISGLASSEQFF
TGTGCCATCAGTGGGCTAGCCAGCAGTGAGCAGTTCTTC
>TRBV11-2|.|TRBJ2-4|.
CASSLGSPTNIQYF
TGTGCCAGCAGCTTGGGTAGTCCGACAAACATTCAGTACTTC
>TRBV10-3|.|TRBJ2-1|.
CAISESEGSSYNEQFF
TGTGCCATCAGTGAGTCGGAGGGAAGCTCCTACAATGAGCAGTTCTTC
>TRBV19|.|TRBJ1-4|.
CASLQTTTNEKLFF
TGTGCCAGTTTGCAGACGACAACTAATGAAAAACTGTTTTTT
>TRBV5-4|.|TRBJ2-7|.
CASSPRLGYEQYF
TGTGCCAGCAGCCCCCGACTGGGCTACGAGCAGTACTTC
>TRBV30|.|TRBJ2-7|TRBD1
CAWQGTGILYEQYF
TGTGCCTGGCAAGGGACAGGGATCTTGTACGAGCAGTACTTC
>TRBV14|.|TRBJ1-1|.
CASSPYHLTAPNTEAFF
TGTGCCAGCAGCCCCTATCACTTGACGGCCCCGAACACTGAAGCTTTCTTT
>TRBV14|.|TRBJ2-7|TRBD2
CASSQEPSGSYEQYF
TGTGCCAGCAGCCAAGAACCTAGCGGCTCCTACGAGCAGTACTTC
>TRBV9|.|TRBJ2-1|.
CASSVYNEQFF
TGTGCCAGCAGCGTGTACAATGAGCAGTTCTTC
>TRBV4-2|.|TRBJ2-3|TRBD2
CASSQDWGASGGKDTQYF
TGTGCCAGCAGCCAAGATTGGGGCGCTAGCGGTGGGAAAGATACGCAGTATTTT
>TRBV5-1|.|TRBJ2-3|.
CASSISDTDTQYF
TGCGCCAGCAGCATCTCGGACACAGATACGCAGTATTTT
>TRBV6-5|once|TRBJ1-6|.
CASRIQARSPLHF
TGTGCCAGCAGGATCCAGGCCCGGTCACCCCTCCACTTT
>TRBV7-9|.|TRBJ2-5|TRBD1
CATGGQETQYF
TGTGCCACAGGGGGCCAAGAGACCCAGTACTTC
>TRBV6-1|.|TRBJ1-1|TRBD1
CASSEVTGGAPAFF
TGTGCCAGCAGTGAGGTGACAGGGGGCGCCCCCGCTTTCTTT
>TRBV5-4|once|TRBJ2-2|.
CASSLERQAPGELFF
TGTGCCAGCAGCTTGGAAAGGCAAGCGCCCGGGGAGCTGTTTTTT
>TRBV6-1|.|TRBJ1-5|.
CASSEATTAVRYQPQHF
TGTGCCAGCAGTGAAGCCACAACCGCGGTTAGATATCAGCCCCAGCATTTT
>TRBV30|once|TRBJ2-2|.
CAWRRAGASNTGELFF
TGTGCCTGGAGAAGGGCCGGGGCCTCGAACACCGGGGAGCTGTTTTTT
>TRBV14|once|TRBJ1-2|.
CASSQDFSGPGYYGYTF
TGTGCCAGCAGCCAAGACTTTTCAGGGCCCGGCTACTATGGCTACACCTTC
>TRBV27|few|TRBJ1-5|.
CASSHLPSGASNQPQHF
TGTGCCAGCAGCCATCTACCATCCGGGGCTAGCAATCAGCCCCAGCATTTT
>TRBV7-3|.|TRBJ2-5|.
CASSLKETQYF
TGTGCCAGCAGCTTAAAAGAGACCCAGTACTTC
>TRBV3-1/TRBV3-2|.|TRBJ2-5|.
CASSLRGEQETQYF
TGTGCCAGCAGCCTTCGCGGGGAACAAGAGACCCAGTACTTC
>TRBV19|.|TRBJ1-2|.
CASSIDLWGDYGYTF
TGTGCCAGTAGTATAGATCTATGGGGGGACTATGGCTACACCTTC
>TRBV27|.|TRBJ2-5|.
CASMRRGEETQYF
TGTGCCAGCATGAGAAGGGGGGAAGAGACCCAGTACTTC
>TRBV4-1|.|TRBJ2-6|.
CASSRGVALSGANVLTF
TGCGCCAGCAGCCGAGGGGTCGCTCTCTCTGGGGCCAACGTCCTGACTTTC
>TRBV19|few|TRBJ1-2|.
CASTPVQGGGGGYTF
TGTGCCAGTACGCCGGTTCAAGGAGGGGGAGGTGGCTACACCTTC
>TRBV5-5|once|TRBJ1-5|TRBD1
CASSFGTGQAGNQPQHF
TGTGCCAGCAGCTTTGGGACCGGACAGGCGGGCAATCAGCCCCAGCATTTT
>TRBV19|.|TRBJ2-7|TRBD2
CASSISRTSGSYEQYF
TGTGCCAGTAGTATTAGTCGGACTAGCGGTTCCTACGAGCAGTACTTC
>TRBV28|.|TRBJ2-4|.
CASRPDGVLAKNIQYF
TGTGCCAGCAGACCCGACGGAGTCCTAGCCAAAAACATTCAGTACTTC